The clone carrying this T cell receptor (beta chain) was picked up one time. The data belong to a study of blood T cell repertoires in COVID-19. On the study more broadly: Sites across the United States, Italy and Spain contributed samples from acute and convalescent COVID-19. PBMCs, B-cell-depleted T cells, or T cells provided the cDNA or gDNA that made up the material.

Authors' analysis steps: It was from reference gene primer amplification that nucleated cell counts were estimated. Only in-frame clones appear in the TCRdb table, and some are missing; sequencing was by immunoSEQ multiplex PCR. V and J calls and clone size are given by that table; D and trimming were obtained from the DNA. Here the sample spans some 250,000 clones, about 86% being singletons. Unmatched junction bases numbered 8, after V lost 4 bases and J lost 4 bases. The CDR3 consists of 15 residues. In germline, CDR1 is SGHDN, CDR2 FVKESK. This receptor was identified in a man in his forties with active or convalescent COVID-19. The rearrangement joins TRBV14 to TRBJ1-1; 8 bases fit TRBD1. Sequencing was done on a sample of peripheral blood. The CDR3 DNA reads TGTGCCAGCAGCCGCCAGGGGGCAGACGGCACTGAAGCTTTCTTT. Translated, it gives CASSRQGADGTEAFF.